The rows below give T cell receptor beta chains drawn from one sample of a study of a mutant IDH1 vaccine in newly diagnosed glioma. Produced via immunoSEQ multiplex PCR; TCRdb's table is partial and in-frame only. This sample carries about 64,000 clones, approximately 81% of them seen once, and the ten largest clones take less than 5%. For these receptors, no antigen is known. Sequencing used PBMCs, obtained from a glioma patient whose treatment included an IDH1 peptide vaccine. These receptors were obtained from a man aged 25-45 years with glioma. Both conserved end residues are part of each CDR3. A D gene is named only where the DNA matches it firmly. Where a row states a size, it is once, few, many or the class of an expanded clone; other rows omit it.

clone_size	d_call	v_call	j_call	cdr3_aa	cdr3_nt
-	TRBD1	TRBV2	TRBJ1-6	CASRQGTDENSPLHF	TGTGCCAGCAGACAGGGGACGGACGAAAATTCACCCCTCCACTTT
-	TRBD2	TRBV19	TRBJ2-3	CASSIRAGRGDTQYF	TGTGCCAGTAGTATCAGAGCGGGGCGGGGTGATACGCAGTATTTT
few	-	TRBV9	TRBJ1-6	CASSVGTGNSPLHF	TGTGCCAGCAGCGTAGGGACGGGAAATTCACCCCTCCACTTT
-	-	TRBV27	TRBJ1-3	CASSRTGVGGSGNTIYF	TGTGCCAGCAGTAGGACCGGAGTGGGAGGCTCTGGAAACACCATATATTTT
-	TRBD1	TRBV27	TRBJ1-2	CASRTGGGGYGYTF	TGTGCCAGCAGAACAGGGGGCGGGGGCTATGGCTACACCTTC
-	TRBD2	TRBV7-6	TRBJ2-3	CASSLASSGATDTQYF	TGTGCCAGCAGCTTAGCGTCAAGCGGGGCGACAGATACGCAGTATTTT
-	-	TRBV30	TRBJ2-3	CAWSVWWGLEGTDTQYF	TGTGCCTGGAGTGTATGGTGGGGGCTCGAGGGCACAGATACGCAGTATTTT
once	TRBD1	TRBV7-2	TRBJ1-6	CASSLEGTVNSPLHF	TGTGCCAGCAGCTTAGAGGGGACAGTAAATTCACCCCTCCACTTT
-	-	TRBV5-6	TRBJ2-3	CASSLNRLWGDTQYF	TGTGCCAGCAGCTTGAACAGACTTTGGGGGGATACGCAGTATTTT
-	TRBD1	TRBV19	TRBJ2-7	CASSQGQGNYEQYF	TGTGCCAGTAGTCAGGGACAGGGGAACTACGAGCAGTACTTC
-	TRBD2	TRBV4-3	TRBJ2-7	CASSPSGTSGAYEQYF	TGCGCCAGCAGCCCCTCCGGGACTAGCGGTGCCTACGAGCAGTACTTC
once	TRBD2	TRBV5-8	TRBJ2-7	CASSPGLAGGAVDEQYF	TGTGCCAGCAGCCCGGGGCTAGCGGGGGGGGCCGTCGACGAGCAGTACTTC
few	TRBD1	TRBV7-9	TRBJ1-1	CASSSAGGHAFF	TGTGCCAGCAGCTCGGCAGGGGGGCATGCTTTCTTT
-	TRBD2	TRBV7-6	TRBJ2-3	CASSLVPSGGPDTQYF	TGTGCCAGCAGCTTAGTTCCTAGCGGGGGGCCCGATACGCAGTATTTT
-	-	TRBV6-5	TRBJ1-2	CASSSAGGNYGYTF	TGTGCCAGCAGTTCCGCGGGGGGTAACTATGGCTACACCTTC
-	-	TRBV5-6	TRBJ2-5	CASSLQETQYF	TGTGCCAGCAGCTTGCAAGAGACCCAGTACTTC
once	TRBD2	TRBV7-9	TRBJ2-3	CASSRTSGGLGDTQYF	TGTGCCAGCAGCCGGACTAGCGGGGGCCTGGGGGATACGCAGTATTTT
-	-	TRBV5-1	TRBJ1-1	CASSLEGRPTEAFF	TGCGCCAGCAGCTTGGAAGGCAGGCCCACTGAAGCTTTCTTT
-	-	TRBV2	TRBJ2-5	CASSGQTIQETQYF	TGTGCCAGCAGTGGACAGACTATTCAAGAGACCCAGTACTTC
-	TRBD2	TRBV12-5	TRBJ2-2	CASGLVMGTSGGRTGELFF	TGTGCTAGTGGTTTGGTAATGGGGACTAGCGGGGGACGAACCGGGGAGCTGTTTTTT
-	-	TRBV18	TRBJ1-4	CASSLRDPAWGNEKLFF	TGTGCCAGCTCACTACGGGATCCCGCATGGGGAAATGAAAAACTGTTTTTT
-	TRBD1	TRBV11-3	TRBJ2-5	CASTLTGTVQETQYF	TGTGCCAGCACTTTAACTGGGACAGTCCAAGAGACCCAGTACTTC
-	TRBD1	TRBV7-8	TRBJ1-3	CASSLTGDPGNTIYF	TGTGCCAGCAGCTTAACAGGGGATCCTGGAAACACCATATATTTT
-	-	TRBV11-1	TRBJ2-1	CASSYDNEQFF	TGTGCCAGCAGCTACGACAATGAGCAGTTCTTC
once	-	TRBV5-5	TRBJ1-2	CASSFLLFKKENNNYGYTF	TGTGCCAGCAGCTTTTTGCTATTTAAGAAGGAAAATAATAACTATGGCTACACCTTC
-	-	TRBV5-1	TRBJ2-5	CASSLSGALQETQYF	TGCGCCAGCAGCTTGAGCGGTGCCCTTCAAGAGACCCAGTACTTC
-	-	TRBV5-5	TRBJ1-2	CASSGSTYGYTF	TGTGCCAGCAGCGGGTCAACCTATGGCTACACCTTC
-	TRBD2	TRBV18	TRBJ2-5	CASSPGTSGFGKTQYF	TGTGCCAGCTCACCAGGGACTAGCGGGTTTGGCAAGACCCAGTACTTC
-	-	TRBV19	TRBJ2-1	CASSIGDLLSSYNEQFF	TGTGCCAGTAGTATAGGGGATCTACTGAGCTCCTACAATGAGCAGTTCTTC
-	-	TRBV13	TRBJ2-2	CASSLYEGVDTGELFF	TGTGCCAGCAGCTTATACGAAGGAGTCGACACCGGGGAGCTGTTTTTT
-	-	TRBV5-1	TRBJ2-5	CASSLAVGGRETQYF	TGCGCCAGCAGCTTGGCGGTCGGGGGTCGAGAGACCCAGTACTTC
-	-	TRBV10-3	TRBJ2-3	CAISEEESDTQYF	TGTGCCATCAGTGAAGAGGAGAGTGATACGCAGTATTTT
-	TRBD2	TRBV9	TRBJ2-1	CASSVVGGGSSYNEQFF	TGTGCCAGCAGCGTAGTCGGCGGGGGGAGCTCCTACAATGAGCAGTTCTTC
few	-	TRBV14	TRBJ1-1	CASSSQPPWMNTEAFF	TGTGCCAGCAGCTCTCAGCCACCGTGGATGAACACTGAAGCTTTCTTT
once	-	TRBV4-1	TRBJ1-2	CASSQDVPTAYGYTF	TGCGCCAGCAGCCAAGATGTCCCGACCGCTTATGGCTACACCTTC
-	-	TRBV10-3	TRBJ1-1	CAISELEDNAYQPNTEAFF	TGTGCCATCAGTGAGCTGGAGGACAATGCTTATCAACCGAACACTGAAGCTTTCTTT
-	-	TRBV2	TRBJ2-7	CASSEQGSSYEQYF	TGTGCCAGCAGTGAACAGGGTAGCTCCTACGAGCAGTACTTC
-	-	TRBV13	TRBJ2-7	CASSMSLRGGLTTYEQYF	TGTGCCAGCAGCATGAGCCTCCGAGGCGGGCTGACGACCTACGAGCAGTACTTC
-	-	TRBV27	TRBJ2-5	CASSFGGGRETQYF	TGTGCCAGCAGTTTTGGGGGGGGCAGGGAGACCCAGTACTTC
once	-	TRBV18	TRBJ1-2	CASSPIIRDRGEGYTF	TGTGCCAGCTCACCTATTATCCGGGACCGAGGGGAGGGCTACACCTTC
-	TRBD1	TRBV7-9	TRBJ2-7	CASSLYGTGNSYEQYF	TGTGCCAGCAGCTTATACGGGACAGGGAACTCCTACGAGCAGTACTTC
-	TRBD1	TRBV2	TRBJ1-4	CASSEGTATNEKLFF	TGTGCCAGCAGTGAGGGGACAGCAACTAATGAAAAACTGTTTTTT
-	TRBD1	TRBV5-1	TRBJ2-7	CASSLGQGGTYEQYF	TGCGCCAGCAGCTTGGGACAGGGCGGAACCTACGAGCAGTACTTC
-	-	TRBV6-1	TRBJ1-2	CASSWLSGNYGYTF	TGTGCCAGCAGTTGGTTATCGGGTAACTATGGCTACACCTTC
-	-	TRBV6-1	TRBJ2-1	CASRNQQGQQFF	TGTGCCAGCAGAAACCAACAGGGACAGCAGTTCTTC
once	-	TRBV28	TRBJ1-6	CASSLSELFTLHF	TGTGCCAGCAGTTTATCCGAGTTATTCACCCTCCACTTT
-	TRBD1	TRBV7-8	TRBJ1-6	CASSGSSYRGNSPLHF	TGTGCCAGCAGTGGTAGCTCGTACAGGGGTAATTCACCCCTCCACTTT
-	TRBD2	TRBV7-2	TRBJ2-7	CASSPPGLAYEQYF	TGTGCCAGCAGCCCACCGGGACTAGCGTACGAGCAGTACTTC
-	-	TRBV7-9	TRBJ2-1	CASSSHSGLDEQFF	TGTGCCAGCAGCTCCCATTCAGGGTTGGATGAGCAGTTCTTC
once	-	TRBV13	TRBJ1-6	CASRSVSSYNSPLHF	TGTGCCAGCAGGTCCGTTAGCTCCTATAATTCACCCCTCCACTTT
-	-	TRBV5-8	TRBJ1-1	CASSLGQLWGTEAFF	TGTGCCAGCAGCTTAGGACAGCTTTGGGGGACTGAAGCTTTCTTT
-	-	TRBV5-5	TRBJ1-3	CASSSTGNTIYF	TGTGCCAGCAGCTCCACTGGAAACACCATATATTTT
-	-	TRBV5-1	TRBJ1-1	CASSFTGNTEAFF	TGCGCCAGCAGCTTCACAGGGAACACTGAAGCTTTCTTT